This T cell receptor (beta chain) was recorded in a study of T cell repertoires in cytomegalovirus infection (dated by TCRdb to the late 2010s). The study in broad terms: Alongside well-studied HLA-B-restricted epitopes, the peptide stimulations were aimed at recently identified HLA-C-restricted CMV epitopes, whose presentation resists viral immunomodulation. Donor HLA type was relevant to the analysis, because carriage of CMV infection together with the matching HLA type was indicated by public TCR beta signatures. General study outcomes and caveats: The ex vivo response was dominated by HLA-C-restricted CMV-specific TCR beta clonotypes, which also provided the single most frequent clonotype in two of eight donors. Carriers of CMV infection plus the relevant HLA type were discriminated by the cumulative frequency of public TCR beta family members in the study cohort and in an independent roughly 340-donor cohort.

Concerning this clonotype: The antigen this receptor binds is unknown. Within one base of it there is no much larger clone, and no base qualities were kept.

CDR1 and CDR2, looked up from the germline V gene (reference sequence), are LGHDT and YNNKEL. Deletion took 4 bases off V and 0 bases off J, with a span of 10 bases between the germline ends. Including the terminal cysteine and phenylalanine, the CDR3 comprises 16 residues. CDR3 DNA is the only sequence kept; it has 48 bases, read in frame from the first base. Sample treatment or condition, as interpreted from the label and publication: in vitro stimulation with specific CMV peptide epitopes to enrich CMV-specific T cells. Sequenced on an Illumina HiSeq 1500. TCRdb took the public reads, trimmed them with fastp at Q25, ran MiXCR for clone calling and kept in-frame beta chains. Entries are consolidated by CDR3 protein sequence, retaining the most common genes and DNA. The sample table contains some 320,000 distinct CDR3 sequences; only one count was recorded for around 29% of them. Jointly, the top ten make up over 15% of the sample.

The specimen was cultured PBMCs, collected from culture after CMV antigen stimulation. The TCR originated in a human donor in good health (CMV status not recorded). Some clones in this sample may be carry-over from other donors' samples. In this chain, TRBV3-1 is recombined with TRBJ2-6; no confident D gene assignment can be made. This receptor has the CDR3 CASSPGEYSGANVLTF. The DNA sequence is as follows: TGTGCCAGCAGCCCGGGCGAGTACTCTGGGGCCAACGTCCTGACTTTC.